This entry lists 16 T cell receptor beta chains sequenced from one sample in a study of blood T cells in healthy people across ages. A second PCR of about 7 to 11 cycles used a sample-barcoded 5' primer and a J-beta primer mix. TCRdb reprocessed the 5' RACE reads with MiXCR, giving one entry per CDR3 protein. The sample lists more than 550,000 distinct CDR3 sequences; about 20% were seen once. Specimen: blood. These receptors were obtained from a man between 65 and 80 years old in good health.

The chain couples TRBV18 to TRBJ1-3; D remains unclear. V was pared by 2 bases and J by 0 bases, with 14 bases between. Germline CDR1 is KGHSH and CDR2 is LQKENI. The CDR3 is 17 residues long. CDR3: CASSPLSLGDSGNTIYF. In DNA, the CDR3 is TGTGCCAGCTCACCATTATCGCTTGGGGACTCTGGAAACACCATATATTTT. Together with reference TRBV18 and TRBJ1-3, the CDR3 gives the full variable domain: NAGVMQNPRHLVRRRGQEARLRCSPMKGHSHVYWYRQLPEEGLKFMVYLQKENIIDESGMPKERFSAEFPKEGPSILRIQQVVRGDSAAYFCASSPLSLGDSGNTIYFGEGSWLTVV.

This clonotype appeared a few times. The chain couples TRBV2 to TRBJ1-5; D gene unclear. Germline CDR1 reads SNHLY; CDR2 reads FYNNEI. V was clipped by 0 bases and J by 8 bases, with 5 bases between them. There are 12 residues in the CDR3. CDR3 sequence (DNA): TGTGCCAGCAGTGAAGCTTTGAAGCCCCAGCATTTT. It is translated as CASSEALKPQHF.

The genes are TRBV19 and TRBJ1-1; D is unclear. This CDR3 comprises 16 residues. Trimming shortened V by 4 bases and J by 3 bases, and 18 bases separated the two germline ends. The germline gives CDR1 LNHDA, CDR2 SQIVND (reference sequence). This CDR3 reads CASSTARGRGDTEAFF. Written as DNA, the CDR3 is TGTGCCAGTAGTACCGCTCGAGGGCGCGGAGACACTGAAGCTTTCTTT.

This clonotype was seen just once. J is TRBJ2-3 and V is TRBV19; no reliable D call. Germline V gene data show CDR1 as LNHDA and CDR2 as SQIVND (reference sequence). The CDR3 extends over 14 amino acids. V was trimmed by 3 bases and J by 6 bases, leaving 13 bases between them. In DNA, the CDR3 is TGTGCCAGTAGTATTGGGCAGGCCCGCGATACGCAGTATTTT. This translates into CASSIGQARDTQYF.

V and J are TRBV12-3 or TRBV12-4 and TRBJ2-1; 8 bases map to TRBD2. V was clipped by 5 bases and J by 1 base; unmatched bases: 7. The CDR3 length is 16 residues. The CDR3 reads CASSTLLAESYNEQFF. The DNA of the CDR3 is TGTGCCAGCAGTACACTACTAGCGGAATCCTACAATGAGCAGTTCTTC.

V usage is TRBV12-3 or TRBV12-4 and J usage is TRBJ2-1; 10 bases align to TRBD2. CDR3 length: 14 residues. Unmatched junction bases numbered 7, after V lost 6 bases and J lost 8 bases. The CDR3 reads CASSSGLASDEQFF. As DNA, the CDR3 is TGTGCCAGCAGCTCGGGACTAGCGTCCGATGAGCAGTTCTTC.

This sequence joins TRBV24-1 and TRBJ1-2; maybe TRBD1 (6 bases). CDR3 length: 13 residues. Between the trimmed V and J ends, which lost 4 bases and 5 bases, there was a span of 10 bases. From germline, CDR1 is KGHDR and CDR2 SFDVKD. The CDR3 loop reads CATSDGGTYGYTF. The DNA for the CDR3 is TGTGCCACCAGTGACGGCGGGACATATGGCTACACCTTC.

This clonotype was observed many times. This chain links TRBV29-1 with TRBJ2-3; TRBD2 matches at 7 bases. The CDR3 contains 11 residues. Germline CDR1 and CDR2: SQVTM and ANQGSEA. The V gene end was trimmed by 7 bases and the J gene end by 5 bases; junction bases not matched to a gene: 3. CDR3 in DNA: TGCAGCGGGGCGGGAGTAGATACGCAGTATTTT. The encoded protein is CSGAGVDTQYF.

This chain joins TRBV18 and TRBJ2-5; D uncertain. Germline CDR1 is KGHSH and CDR2 is LQKENI. The CDR3 is 14 amino acids. V was trimmed by 2 bases and J by 2 bases, leaving 9 bases between them. The CDR3 DNA follows: TGTGCCAGCTCACCAAGTTGGTTGCAAGAGACCCAGTACTTC. This encodes CASSPSWLQETQYF.

This sequence joins TRBV5-1 and TRBJ1-5; perhaps TRBD1 as D (5 bases). Deletions cut 3 bases from V and 5 bases from J, with 12 bases between. The germline gives CDR1 SGHRS, CDR2 YFSETQ. This CDR3 comprises 14 residues. CDR3 coding DNA: TGCGCCAGCAGCTGGGACGGGCGGGATCAGCCCCAGCATTTT. Translation: CASSWDGRDQPQHF.

The genes are TRBV7-2 and TRBJ2-3, with 8 bases that match TRBD2. Trimming removed 3 bases from V and 4 bases from J; junction bases left unmatched: 9. Germline V gene data show CDR1 as SGHTA and CDR2 as FQGNSA. This CDR3 contains 16 residues. This chain's CDR3 is CASSFRTSRGADTQYF. The CDR3 nucleotides are TGTGCCAGCAGCTTCCGGACTAGCCGGGGCGCAGATACGCAGTATTTT.

This clonotype was observed at least ten times. The chain recombines TRBV10-3 with TRBJ2-3; 13 bases line up with TRBD2. CDR1 is ENHRY, CDR2 SYGVKD, per germline. With V trimmed by 3 bases and J by 2 bases, 14 bases remained unmatched. This CDR3 spans 20 amino acids. CDR3 nucleotide sequence: TGTGCCATCAGTGAACCCGACGGGACTAGCGGGAATAGTTACACAGATACGCAGTATTTT. Translating gives CAISEPDGTSGNSYTDTQYF.

There are many counts of this clonotype. V is TRBV5-6 and J is TRBJ1-4; D is possibly TRBD1 (5 bases). CDR3 size: 18 residues. CDR1 is SGHDT, CDR2 YYEEEE, per germline. V was clipped by 4 bases and J by 0 bases, with 19 bases between them. As DNA, the CDR3 is TGTGCCAGCAGCCTCAGGGCAGGCTCCCTTTCAACTAATGAAAAACTGTTTTTT. Amino acids: CASSLRAGSLSTNEKLFF. The full variable domain, with the rest looked up from reference TRBV5-6 and TRBJ1-4, is DAGVTQSPTHLIKTRGQQVTLRCSPKSGHDTVSWYQQALGQGPQFIFQYYEEEERQRGNFPDRFSGHQFPNYSSELNVNALLLGDSALYLCASSLRAGSLSTNEKLFFGSGTQLSVL.

The chain is built from TRBV24-1 and TRBJ1-2; no definite D call. Germline V gene lookup returns CDR1 KGHDR and CDR2 SFDVKD. The CDR3 sequence is 11 residues long. V shed 9 bases and J shed 7 bases, with 11 bases lying between them. The CDR3 loop is CATSSQAGYTF. CDR3 DNA: TGTGCCACCTCCAGCCAAGCTGGCTACACCTTC.

In its sample, this clonotype was seen many times. V is TRBV10-2 and J is TRBJ2-5; a weak D match, TRBD2 (7 bases). The length of the CDR3 is 13 residues. CDR1 is WSHSY and CDR2 is SAAADI in the germline V gene. V was clipped by 6 bases and J by 7 bases, with 15 bases between them. CDR3 DNA sequence: TGCGCCAGCAGGCCCGGGGGGCCTTTGACCCAGTACTTC. It encodes CASRPGGPLTQYF.

The rearrangement links TRBV7-2 to TRBJ1-1; D remains ambiguous. The CDR3 is made up of 14 amino acids. Trimming stripped 1 base from V and 7 bases from J, with 13 bases between. Germline V gene lookup returns CDR1 SGHTA and CDR2 FQGNSA. The CDR3 nucleotides are TGTGCCAGCAGCTTAGAAGACCGACGGGTTGAAGCTTTCTTT. It codes for CASSLEDRRVEAFF.